This T cell receptor beta chain was identified during a study of a mutant IDH1 vaccine in newly diagnosed glioma (dated by TCRdb to the early 2020s). Turning to the overall study: Of the approximately 34 treated patients, 62.5% were male and roughly 38% were female, and a mean age of about 37 years was recorded. Longitudinal TCRB deep sequencing was done for some 26 treated patients, wherever samples were available for exploratory analyses. Peripheral blood samples were drawn at six visits, namely V03 (baseline), V05, V07, V10, V12 and V13. Before enrollment, most patients had been given radiochemotherapy with temozolomide as standard therapy, while the rest had received either radiotherapy alone or temozolomide alone. Here is what the overall study found, with its caveats: Selection of PBMC samples for TCRB deep sequencing was based on availability. Immune responses induced by the vaccine were seen in approximately 92% of patients across multiple MHC alleles. The authors stated that sample limitations prevented analyses of patient blood samples from being reproduced. Changes in the top peripheral T cell clonotypes picked up by TCRB sequencing did not appear to be linked to pseudoprogression.

Library preparation was by the immunoSEQ multiplex PCR assay. Rearranged TCR beta chain sequences were amplified using the hsTCRB Kit according to the manufacturer's protocol. An Illumina MiSeq was used to sequence the TCRB libraries. On the study's bioinformatics: The kit vendor's proprietary platform handled demultiplexing, trimming and gene mapping. TCRdb mirrors the immuneACCESS table, restricted to in-frame sequences. Some clones are absent from its copies; in checked studies, under half trace to an unresolved V gene, and the reason for the others is unknown. V, J and clone size are those of that table, while D and trimming were read from the DNA. In this sample the table shows under 65,000 clones, around 80% of which occur a single time. Of the sample, about a fifth is held by the ten largest clones. In this sample, this clone turned up a few times. Its antigen has not been determined. The input lacks base qualities; no much larger clone sits a single base away.

The time point tag for this specimen amounts to: baseline, week 1 (first vaccination visit). The treatment or condition label here, explained by the study, means: pre-vaccination baseline after standard-of-care therapy. All donors had newly diagnosed IDH1-mutant astrocytomas of WHO grade 3 or 4 that showed loss of nuclear ATRX. The samples were drawn from NOA16, a multicentre, single-arm, open-label phase I trial in Germany that tested a mutant IDH1 peptide vaccine in humans for the first time. Blood drawn at visit V03 was used as the baseline sample for immunogenicity testing. Genomic DNA for TCRB sequencing was extracted from EDTA blood using the DNeasy Blood and Tissue Kit. The sequence came from a young man with glioma. Sample: PBMCs, taken from a glioma patient treated with radiotherapy, temozolomide or both.

The CDR3 here reads CASSHPAGGGNYGYTF. The sequence in DNA is TGTGCCAGCAGCCATCCCGCCGGGGGCGGCAACTATGGCTACACCTTC. Recombination connected TRBV4-2 to TRBJ1-2; the best D guess is TRBD1, with 6 bases matching. V was cut back by 3 bases and J by 2 bases, leaving a gap of 16 bases between them. Counted from cysteine to phenylalanine, this CDR3 has 16 amino acids. The retained sequence is limited to the CDR3, 48 bases, with the frame set at the first base. The germline V gene gives CDR1 as LGHNA and CDR2 as YNFKEQ.